This TCR beta chain originates from a study of T-cell memory formation after mild COVID-19 listed by TCRdb under 2021. Some background on the complete study: TCR sequence clusters from the two donors were found to be largely donor specific. In a couple of donors, T-cell clones that expanded and contracted after mild COVID-19 were followed by sequencing TCRalpha and TCRbeta repertoires longitudinally. The cohort comprised two young, previously healthy adult volunteers, one female and one male. The paper's findings and limits, for the study overall: From day 15 to 85, contracting clones showed balanced CD4/CD8 phenotypes, whereas a second wave of clones that expanded from day 15 to 37 leaned towards CD4+. Contracting CD4+ clones were located mainly in the CM and EM memory subsets, whereas CD8+ clones were found to be enriched in EMRA. The second-wave clones that peaked on day 37 were not confirmed to be SARS-CoV-2 specific. The detection of some responding clones in pre-infection memory suggests that pre-existing cross-reactive memory T cells joined the SARS-CoV-2 response. Only a couple of mild cases were covered in the study, and larger cohorts including severe cases with pre-infection samples were considered necessary.

Ficoll-Paque density gradient centrifugation was the method used to isolate PBMCs. This clonotype was found many times. Its antigen is not yet known. No clone much larger than this one lies a single base away; base qualities are absent. The germline V gene supplies CDR1 MNHEY and CDR2 SVGAGI. The trim is 6 bases for V and 0 bases for J, with a gap of 12 bases between the germline ends. Its CDR3 holds 15 amino acids, cysteine through phenylalanine. The CDR3 DNA has 45 bases and is translated from base 1. The sample was run on an Illumina NovaSeq 6000. TCRalpha and TCRbeta cDNA libraries were constructed by 5'RACE with constant-segment primers, with sample barcodes and unique molecular identifiers being introduced. RNA was extracted from every sample with Trizol reagent. The libraries were amplified in two PCR steps, and the second step added a second sample barcode and Illumina TruSeq adapters. Sequencing of the libraries was done on an Illumina NovaSeq, producing 2 x 150 bp paired-end reads. On the authors' methods: Reads were demultiplexed and collapsed into UMI-guided consensus sequences with migec v1.2.7. Using mixcr v2.1.11, UMI consensuses were aligned to TRA and TRB V and J templates and then assembled into clonotypes. Clonotypes were classified as expanded or contracted when called significant by both edgeR and NoisET, with noise models trained on biological replicates. edgeR calls used a false discovery rate-adjusted p below 0.01 and a log2 fold-change threshold of 1. As an exploratory analysis of dynamics, max-normalized trajectories of the 1000 most abundant clonotypes were examined with PCA combined with hierarchical clustering. Separately sequenced CD4+ and CD8+ repertoires were used to assign a CD4 or CD8 phenotype to each responding clone. TCRdb reran the public reads through fastp at Q25 and MiXCR, keeping productive beta chains. Rows are combined by CDR3 protein, so each entry shows the most common genes and DNA. TCRdb assigned the V and J calls; the authors' analysis was not used. The sample table lists almost 35,000 distinct CDR3 sequences, about 7.3% of them with a count of one. The ten largest account for 25% to 35% of the sample.

Specimen: PBMCs or a T cell subset sorted from them (not recorded which). This clonotype originated in a man in his late teens or twenties who had mild COVID-19 (a few samples of this study predate the infection). The sample titles of this study are shuffled in the database, so cell type and time point are left out; the donor was told from shared clones. The V and J segments used are TRBV6-5 and TRBJ1-3; no D gene is confidently identified. The CDR3: CASRGGSISGNTIYF. The sequence in DNA is TGTGCCAGCAGGGGAGGCAGTATCTCTGGAAACACCATATATTTT.